This paragraph reports one T cell receptor (beta chain). The record originates from a study of blood T cell repertoires in COVID-19. Overall study context: Acute and convalescent COVID-19 samples came from the United States, Italy and Spain.

This CDR3 has 16 amino acids. V was pared by 0 bases and J by 6 bases, with 7 bases of the junction left unmatched. CDR1 and CDR2 from the germline V gene are SGHRS and YFSETQ. Here immunoSEQ multiplex PCR was the method, and the copy in TCRdb shows in-frame clones only, minus some. The sample includes 90,000 to 120,000 clones, approximately 80% of them seen just once. Specimen: peripheral blood. This chain connects TRBV5-1 to TRBJ2-3, with TRBD2 matching 10 bases. The source of this sequence is a man aged 60 to 75 with acute or convalescent COVID-19. The CDR3 nucleotides read TGCGCCAGCAGCTTGGGAGCCCTAGCGGGAGTGGATACGCAGTATTTT. Protein product: CASSLGALAGVDTQYF.